Below, 5 T cell receptor beta chains from the same sample are listed, as sequenced in a study of blood T cells in healthy people across ages. A sample-barcoded 5' primer and a J-beta primer mix were used in a second PCR of roughly 7 to 11 cycles. TCRdb re-called the 5' RACE reads through MiXCR, storing one row per CDR3 protein. The table includes about 930,000 distinct CDR3 sequences, 25% to 35% detected once. This sample was also put to use in a study of T cells of mothers and their children.

The sequencing input was blood. Every receptor here comes from a woman in her forties in good health.

The chain combines TRBV11-2 with TRBJ2-3; TRBD2 agrees at 14 bases. The germline V gene has CDR1 SGHAT and CDR2 FQNNGV. With V trimmed by 1 base and J by 5 bases, 2 bases remained unmatched. The CDR3 totals 16 residues. The CDR3 sequence: CASSLGTSGRIDTQYF. Written as DNA, the CDR3 is TGTGCCAGCAGCTTAGGGACTAGCGGGAGGATAGATACGCAGTATTTT.

This clonotype was recorded a few times. The gene calls are TRBV28 and TRBJ1-5; 10 bases fit TRBD1. V lost 6 bases and J lost 2; bases outside the gene matches: 7. Germline V gives CDR1 MDHEN, CDR2 SYDVKM. CDR3 length equals 16 residues. CDR3 in DNA: TGTGCCAGCAGGGGGGACAGGGGATACCGCAATCAGCCCCAGCATTTT. Protein sequence: CASRGDRGYRNQPQHF.

This clonotype was recorded many times. The gene calls are TRBV4-1 and TRBJ1-2; perhaps TRBD1 as D (5 bases). Germline assignment: CDR1 MGHRA and CDR2 YSYEKL. This CDR3 contains 13 residues. V was pared by 8 bases and J by 5 bases, with 15 bases between. CDR3 residues: CASGFQGGYGYTF. The DNA for the CDR3 is TGCGCCAGCGGATTTCAGGGAGGGTATGGCTACACCTTC.

This rearrangement joins TRBV2 to TRBJ2-2; 10 bases match TRBD2. The germline V gene encodes CDR1 SNHLY and CDR2 FYNNEI. The V gene end was trimmed by 7 bases and the J gene end by 3 bases; junction bases not matched to a gene: 5. The CDR3 extends over 15 amino acids. The CDR3 DNA is TGTGCCAGCAAACCTAGCGGGGGTTACACCGGGGAGCTGTTTTTT. This sequence encodes CASKPSGGYTGELFF.

This clonotype was seen many times. The V and J genes are TRBV6-2 or TRBV6-3 and TRBJ2-7; no reliable D call. V was cut by 2 bases and J by 1 base, with 3 bases left in between. The CDR3 is 12 residues long. Germline values: CDR1 MNHEY, CDR2 SVGEGT. The CDR3 protein is CASSYESYEQYF. DNA for the CDR3: TGTGCCAGCAGTTACGAGTCCTACGAGCAGTACTTC.